This TCR beta chain was observed in a study of shared clonotypes between healthy human individuals. Trimming pared 1 base from V and 0 bases from J, leaving 8 bases between. The CDR3 has 15 residues. CDR1 SGHTA and CDR2 FQGTGA come from the germline V gene. Clones were sequenced by immunoSEQ multiplex PCR, and TCRdb holds only the in-frame ones, with some missing. This table has around 1.4 million clones, approximately 98.5% appearing once. This chain joins TRBV7-3 and TRBJ2-3; TRBD1 or TRBD2 may be the D gene (5 bases each). This receptor was taken from a man under 40 in good health. Sequencing was performed on naive CD4+ T cells sorted from blood. Subset here: CD45RA+ positively selected. The CDR3 nucleotides read TGTGCCAGCAGCTTAATGGGACCAAGCACAGATACGCAGTATTTT. This sequence encodes CASSLMGPSTDTQYF.